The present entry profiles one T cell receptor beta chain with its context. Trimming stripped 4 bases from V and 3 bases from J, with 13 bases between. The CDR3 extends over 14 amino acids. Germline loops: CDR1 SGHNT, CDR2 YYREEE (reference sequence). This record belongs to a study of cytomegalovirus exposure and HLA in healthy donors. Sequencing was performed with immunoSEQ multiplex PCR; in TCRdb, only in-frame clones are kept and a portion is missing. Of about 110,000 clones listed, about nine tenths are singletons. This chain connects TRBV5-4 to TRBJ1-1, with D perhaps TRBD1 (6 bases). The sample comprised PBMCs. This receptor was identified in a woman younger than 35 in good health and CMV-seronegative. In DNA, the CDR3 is TGTGCCAGCAGCGTGGACAGAATTTACACTGAAGCTTTCTTT. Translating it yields CASSVDRIYTEAFF.